The 18 T cell receptor beta chains presented below share a single source sample, sequenced in a study of T cell changes during pregnancy in multiple sclerosis. TCRdb's table, derived via immunoSEQ multiplex PCR, lists solely in-frame clones and lacks some. This sample has around 23,000 clones, with about 93% found just once. The sequenced sample was CD8+ T cells from peripheral blood mononuclear cells, obtained in the third trimester of pregnancy. Receptor source: a female donor with multiple sclerosis, enrolled in a pregnancy study.

This chain links TRBV27 with TRBJ1-2; TRBD1 matches at 12 bases. The V and J ends lost 3 bases and 6 bases, in that order; junction bases with no gene match: 2. CDR3 length: 14 amino acids. The germline gives CDR1 MNHEY, CDR2 SMNVEV (reference sequence). The CDR3 coding sequence is TGTGCCAGCAGTTTTGGGACAGGGGGCAATGGCTACACCTTC. As protein: CASSFGTGGNGYTF.

This clone appeared once. CDR3: CSASLVYEQYF. In DNA, the CDR3 is TGCAGTGCTAGTTTAGTCTACGAGCAGTACTTC. This rearrangement joins TRBV20-1 to TRBJ2-7; D not resolved. V shed 3 bases and J shed 3 bases, with 6 bases lying between them. The CDR3 runs 11 residues. Germline lookup yields CDR1 DFQATT and CDR2 SNEGSKA (reference sequence).

V gene TRBV5-1 combines with J gene TRBJ2-2; D might be TRBD2 (5 bases). CDR1 SGHRS and CDR2 YFSETQ come from the germline V gene. The CDR3 loop spans 15 amino acids. Between the trimmed V and J ends, which lost 0 bases and 6 bases, there was a span of 12 bases. In DNA, the CDR3 is TGCGCCAGCAGCTTGGAACCGGGAACCGCCGGGGAGCTGTTTTTT. It yields the protein CASSLEPGTAGELFF.

The gene calls are TRBV27 and TRBJ2-7; perhaps TRBD1 as D (6 bases). The V end lost 6 bases, the J end lost 6 bases, and 24 bases lay between the germline ends. Germline V gives CDR1 MNHEY, CDR2 SMNVEV (reference sequence). This CDR3 comprises 16 residues. In DNA form, the CDR3 reads TGTGCCAGCAGAACGCCAACAGGGCAAGAAAGGGGCGAGCAGTACTTC. It yields the protein CASRTPTGQERGEQYF.

This chain links TRBV11-2 with TRBJ2-3, with TRBD2 matching 12 bases. The CDR3 sequence is 17 residues long. The trim removed 4 bases at V and 4 bases at J, leaving 9 bases unmatched. Germline-derived CDR1 and CDR2 are SGHAT and FQNNGV. The CDR3 loop reads CASSSRLAGVLADTQYF. The CDR3 DNA sequence: TGTGCCAGCAGCTCAAGACTAGCGGGAGTGTTAGCAGATACGCAGTATTTT.

The chain employs TRBV27 and TRBJ2-5, with 9 bases that match TRBD2. The CDR3 sequence is 16 residues long. Germline V gives CDR1 MNHEY, CDR2 SMNVEV (reference sequence). V gave up 5 bases and J gave up 2 bases; unmatched junction bases: 9. The CDR3 is CASSPLAGQQQETQYF. In DNA form, the CDR3 reads TGTGCCAGCAGTCCTCTAGCGGGACAGCAACAAGAGACCCAGTACTTC.

This chain connects TRBV6-5 to TRBJ2-7, with TRBD2 as a possible D gene (6 bases). The CDR3 runs 14 residues. V was pared by 6 bases and J by 3 bases, with 15 bases between. CDR1 and CDR2 (germline): MNHEY, SVGAGI. DNA for the CDR3: TGTGCCAGCAGGCTTAGGAGGGGATACTACGAGCAGTACTTC. Its protein product is CASRLRRGYYEQYF.

The chain couples TRBV4-2 to TRBJ2-3, with TRBD2 matching over 9 bases. V shed 0 bases and J 4 bases; nucleotides not matched to a gene: 5. The CDR3 contains 16 residues. Germline lookup yields CDR1 LGHNA and CDR2 YNFKEQ. In DNA form, the CDR3 reads TGTGCCAGCAGCCAAGACGTGGCGGGGGGGCCAGATACGCAGTATTTT. Translating gives CASSQDVAGGPDTQYF.

This sequence joins TRBV29-1 and TRBJ1-5; TRBD1 matches at 10 bases. This CDR3 is 14 amino acids long. Looked up from germline, CDR1 is SQVTM and CDR2 is ANQGSEA. In DNA, the CDR3 is TGCACCCCCGGGACAGGGGAAGGGGATCAGCCCCAGCATTTT. Translating it yields CTPGTGEGDQPQHF.

The rearrangement joins TRBV27 to TRBJ1-5; 7 bases are shared with TRBD1. Germline V gene lookup returns CDR1 MNHEY and CDR2 SMNVEV (reference sequence). CDR3 length: 17 amino acids. Trimming at V came to 3 bases and at J to 5 bases, leaving 13 bases not matched to a gene. Here the CDR3 reads CASSFTSGTAEYQPQHF. For the CDR3, the DNA is TGTGCCAGCAGTTTTACGTCTGGGACAGCCGAGTATCAGCCCCAGCATTTT.

The chain couples TRBV5-1 to TRBJ1-5; D uncertain. Trimming stripped 1 base from V and 3 bases from J, with 11 bases between. Germline V gene sequence: CDR1 SGHRS, CDR2 YFSETQ. This CDR3 region has 15 residues. CDR3 coding DNA: TGCGCCAGCAGCTTGAATAGATTGAACAATCAGCCCCAGCATTTT. The encoded protein is CASSLNRLNNQPQHF.

This chain uses TRBV5-4 with TRBJ2-1, with TRBD2 matching over 10 bases. Unmatched junction bases numbered 6, after V lost 2 bases and J lost 7 bases. CDR3 length equals 15 residues. From germline, CDR1 is SGHNT and CDR2 YYREEE (reference sequence). CDR3 DNA: TGTGCCAGCAGCTTAAGCGGGAGGGCCAGAAATGAGCAGTTCTTC. It translates to CASSLSGRARNEQFF.

The rearrangement links TRBV10-3 to TRBJ2-2, with a weak D call TRBD2 (6 bases). V was cut by 0 bases and J by 4 bases, with 12 bases left in between. The CDR3 is made up of 16 amino acids. The germline gives CDR1 ENHRY, CDR2 SYGVKD. The chain's CDR3 is CAISESASVVTGELFF. CDR3 DNA sequence: TGTGCCATCAGTGAGTCAGCTAGCGTGGTCACCGGGGAGCTGTTTTTT.

The chain couples TRBV19 to TRBJ2-2; 9 nucleotides agree with TRBD1. Germline assignment: CDR1 LNHDA and CDR2 SQIVND (reference sequence). The CDR3 contains 15 residues. V trimming: 5 bases; J trimming: 7 bases; junction bases outside the gene matches: 8. CDR3 bases: TGTGCCAGTAGTTCGGGACAGGGAGTTTTCGGGGAGCTGTTTTTT. Protein: CASSSGQGVFGELFF.

V is TRBV28 and J is TRBJ2-7, with 8 bases lining up with TRBD1. This CDR3 is 15 amino acids long. From germline, CDR1 is MDHEN and CDR2 SYDVKM. Trimming removed 7 bases from V and 4 bases from J; junction bases left unmatched: 12. The CDR3 nucleotides are TGTGCCAGCACCCCAGAAAGAGACAGGGGTTACGAGCAGTACTTC. Translation: CASTPERDRGYEQYF.

The rearrangement uses TRBV7-2 and TRBJ2-1; 10 bases are shared with TRBD2. CDR3 length: 15 amino acids. V gave up 5 bases and J gave up 3 bases; unmatched junction bases: 4. Germline V lookup: CDR1 SGHTA, CDR2 FQGNSA. The CDR3 sequence is CASSTKRGGYNEQFF. The CDR3 DNA reads as TGTGCCAGCAGCACAAAGCGGGGGGGCTACAATGAGCAGTTCTTC.

The chain combines TRBV27 with TRBJ2-3, with TRBD2 identical over 7 bases. CDR1 is MNHEY and CDR2 is SMNVEV in the germline V gene (reference sequence). V trimming: 3 bases; J trimming: 10 bases; junction bases outside the gene matches: 7. This CDR3 spans 13 amino acids. The CDR3 DNA reads TGTGCCAGCAGTTTGGTGGGACTACAACCGCAGTATTTT. This gives the protein CASSLVGLQPQYF.

The J gene is TRBJ2-5, the V gene TRBV2; D call uncertain. Trimming took 3 bases from V and 4 from J, leaving 3 bases between them. Germline-derived CDR1 and CDR2 are SNHLY and FYNNEI. This CDR3 is 11 amino acids long. The chain's CDR3 is CASSDGETQYF. Written as DNA, the CDR3 is TGTGCCAGCAGTGACGGAGAGACCCAGTACTTC.